This T cell receptor (beta chain) appears in the sequencing data of a study of tumor-infiltrating lymphocytes in primary liver carcinoma. The CDR3 spans 15 residues. From germline, CDR1 is SGHAT and CDR2 FQDESV (reference sequence). Study-level findings and limits: Lesser overlap characterized tumor-adjacent and tumor-blood pairs relative to tumor region pairs. Tumors reached a significantly greater top-250-clone fraction than blood did (p = 0.039).

Germline DNA was extracted alongside blood RNA, which was obtained from unsorted whole blood. Peripheral blood, around 4 milliliters, was collected prior to surgery. About this clonotype itself: No antigen is known for it. A read error may account for a junction end that differs from germline.

The researchers produced TCR beta cDNA from 500 to 550 ng total RNA with a constant-region primer. Libraries for TCR beta were built through three nested multiplex PCR rounds, which together made up a slightly modified ARM-PCR procedure. Forward primers for TRBV1-TRBV30 and a C-beta reverse primer served the first two PCR rounds, at around 11 cycles each. TCRdb fed the multiplex PCR reads into MiXCR, producing one record per CDR3 protein. In the table there are fewer than 350,000 distinct CDR3 sequences, about 65% of which are singletons. The sequenced sample consisted of peripheral blood. V is TRBV11-1 and J is TRBJ2-1; D remains unclear. This clonotype originated in a man aged 35 to 55 with primary liver carcinoma and hepatitis B virus infection. The DNA for the CDR3 is TGTACCAGCAACCCCCTGCCGACGATGGGAAATGAGCAGTTCTTC. It codes for CTSNPLPTMGNEQFF. Looking up the rest from reference TRBV11-1 and TRBJ2-1 gives the full variable domain: EAEVAQSPRYKITEKSQAVAFWCDPISGHATLYWYRQILGQGPELLVQFQDESVVDDSQLPKDRFSAERLKGVDSTLKIQPAELGDSAMYLCTSNPLPTMGNEQFFGPGTRLTVL.